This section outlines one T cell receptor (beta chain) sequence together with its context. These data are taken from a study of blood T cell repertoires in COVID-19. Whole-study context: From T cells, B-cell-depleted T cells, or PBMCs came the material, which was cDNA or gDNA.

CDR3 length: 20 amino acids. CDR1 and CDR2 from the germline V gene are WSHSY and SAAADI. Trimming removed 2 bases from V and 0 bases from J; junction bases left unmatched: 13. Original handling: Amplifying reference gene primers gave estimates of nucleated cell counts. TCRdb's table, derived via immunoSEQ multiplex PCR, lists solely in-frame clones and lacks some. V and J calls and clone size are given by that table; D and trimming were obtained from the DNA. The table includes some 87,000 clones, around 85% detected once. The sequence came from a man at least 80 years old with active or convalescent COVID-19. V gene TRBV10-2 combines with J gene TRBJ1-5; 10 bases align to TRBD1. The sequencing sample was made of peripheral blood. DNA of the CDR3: TGCGCCAGCAGTGAGACCGGGGGGGGGACAGGGGCGTATAGCAATCAGCCCCAGCATTTT. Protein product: CASSETGGGTGAYSNQPQHF.